Below are 31 T cell receptor beta chains sequenced from a single sample in a study of PD-1 blockade in classical Hodgkin lymphoma. As for time point: cycle 4 day 1 (C4D1), after less than seven weeks of nivolumab. Each patient experienced a relapse that followed autologous stem cell transplantation, and brentuximab vedotin exposure varied. The table came from immunoSEQ multiplex PCR; TCRdb's copy has only in-frame clones and leaves some out. The table shows 15,000 to 20,000 clones, with roughly 85% occurring only once. The specimen was peripheral blood mononuclear cells (PBMCs), collected before the fourth cycle of nivolumab. The receptors derive from a human donor with classical Hodgkin lymphoma.

The CDR3 sequence: CAWSVSGVAEAFF. For the CDR3, the DNA is TGTGCCTGGAGTGTTTCAGGGGTGGCTGAAGCTTTCTTT. This rearrangement joins TRBV30 to TRBJ1-1, with D perhaps TRBD1 (6 bases). Trimming cost V 0 bases and J 6 bases, with 11 bases left between them. Germline assignment: CDR1 GTSNPN and CDR2 SVGIG (reference sequence). The CDR3 consists of 13 residues.

This clone occurred once. The chain combines TRBV19 with TRBJ1-1; D is undetermined. Germline CDR1 and CDR2: LNHDA and SQIVND (reference sequence). There are 16 residues in the CDR3. Between the trimmed V and J ends, which lost 5 bases and 0 bases, there was a span of 16 bases. For the CDR3, the DNA is TGTGCCAGTAGTCCACCTCCCGGGAGGCTGAACACTGAAGCTTTCTTT. This encodes CASSPPPGRLNTEAFF.

This clone occurred once. The V gene is TRBV5-1, the J gene TRBJ1-1; 8 nucleotides match TRBD1. Germline V gene lookup returns CDR1 SGHRS and CDR2 YFSETQ. The CDR3 has 11 amino acids. The ends lost 6 bases at V and 11 bases at J; junction bases unmatched: 6. CDR3 nucleotide sequence: TGCGCCAGCAAGGAACAGGGGGAGGCTTTCTTT. This gives the protein CASKEQGEAFF.

The chain carries TRBV15 and TRBJ1-2; D not certain. V dropped 0 bases and J dropped 1 base, with 6 bases sitting between them. The CDR3 has 14 amino acids. Germline values: CDR1 LNHNV, CDR2 YYDKDF (reference sequence). CDR3 amino acids: CATSREGLNYGYTF. Written as DNA, the CDR3 is TGTGCCACCAGCAGAGAAGGTCTTAACTATGGCTACACCTTC.

V gene TRBV25-1 combines with J gene TRBJ1-1; D may be TRBD1 (5 bases). The germline CDR1 and CDR2 sequences are MGHDK and SYGVNS. Trimming pared 10 bases from V and 0 bases from J, leaving 12 bases between. CDR3 size: 13 residues. The CDR3 is CATRQTLNTEAFF. The CDR3 DNA follows: TGTGCCACCAGACAGACCTTGAACACTGAAGCTTTCTTT.

V usage is TRBV5-1 and J usage is TRBJ1-1; 7 bases are a match to TRBD1. J gave up 4 bases and V 4 bases, and 7 bases lay outside the gene matches. The CDR3 loop spans 14 amino acids. The V gene's germline CDR1 is SGHRS and CDR2 YFSETQ. In nucleotides, the CDR3 is TGCGCCAGCAGCCCCCAGACAGGGTCCACTGAAGCTTTCTTT. Translation gives CASSPQTGSTEAFF.

This clone was recorded only once. The CDR3 here is CASSDSMAGGDTGELFF. In DNA, the CDR3 is TGTGCCAGCAGTGACTCGATGGCGGGGGGCGATACCGGGGAGCTGTTTTTT. The rearrangement links TRBV6-4 to TRBJ2-2, with 8 bases lining up with TRBD2. CDR1 and CDR2 (germline): MRHNA, SNTAGT. The CDR3 length is 17 residues. After removal of 0 bases from V and 5 bases from J, the junction contained 8 bases not matched to a gene.

There are a few counts of this clone. V and J are TRBV4-3 and TRBJ2-2; TRBD2 matches 15 bases. The CDR3 has 18 amino acids. Germline V gene lookup returns CDR1 LGHNA and CDR2 YSLEER. The trim removed 1 base at V and 3 bases at J, leaving 3 bases unmatched. In nucleotides, the CDR3 is TGCGCCAGCAGCCAAGGGACTAGCGGGGGGGTTGACACCGGGGAGCTGTTTTTT. Its protein is CASSQGTSGGVDTGELFF.

The rearrangement joins TRBV18 to TRBJ1-5; 7 bases agree with TRBD1. The CDR3 is made up of 18 amino acids. J gave up 1 base and V 1 base, and 10 bases lay outside the gene matches. Germline CDR1 KGHSH, CDR2 LQKENI. Here the CDR3 DNA reads TGTGCCAGCTCACCACGGAGACAGGGACCGATCAGCAATCAGCCCCAGCATTTT. Its protein product is CASSPRRQGPISNQPQHF. Full variable domain (missing parts from reference TRBV18 and TRBJ1-5): NAGVMQNPRHLVRRRGQEARLRCSPMKGHSHVYWYRQLPEEGLKFMVYLQKENIIDESGMPKERFSAEFPKEGPSILRIQQVVRGDSAAYFCASSPRRQGPISNQPQHFGDGTRLSIL.

CDR3 in DNA: TGTGCCAGCAGCCCTACGGGAGCGGGGGGGCACAATGAGCAGTTCTTC. It specifies CASSPTGAGGHNEQFF. The chain recombines TRBV27 with TRBJ2-1, with 10 bases fitting TRBD2. Germline CDR1 is MNHEY and CDR2 is SMNVEV (reference sequence). Trimming cost V 6 bases and J 5 bases; bases outside gene matches: 10. CDR3 size: 16 residues.

V and J are TRBV25-1 and TRBJ2-3; tentative D call: TRBD2 (5 bases). V lost 4 bases and J 6 bases, leaving 11 bases between the germline ends. Per germline, CDR1 MGHDK and CDR2 SYGVNS. This CDR3 has 13 amino acids. The CDR3 reads CASSATLGDTQYF. CDR3 DNA sequence: TGTGCCAGCAGTGCGACACTAGGGGATACGCAGTATTTT.

This chain uses TRBV5-6 with TRBJ1-4; tentative D call: TRBD1 (5 bases). CDR3 length: 14 residues. Trimming removed 4 bases at V and 10 bases at J, with 17 bases between. Germline V CDR1 and CDR2: SGHDT, YYEEEE. The CDR3 bases are TGTGCCAGCAGCCTAGGGGTCTCTTTGGGAAAACTGTTTTTT. Encoded protein: CASSLGVSLGKLFF.

The chain combines TRBV7-6 with TRBJ2-3; D call uncertain. Germline V gives CDR1 SGHVS, CDR2 FNYEAQ. Trimming pared 5 bases from V and 2 bases from J, leaving 14 bases between. The CDR3 loop spans 15 amino acids. CDR3 residues: CASSDGPTITDTQYF. The CDR3 DNA reads TGTGCCAGCAGCGACGGGCCTACTATCACAGATACGCAGTATTTT.

V gene TRBV21-1 combines with J gene TRBJ2-7; the D call TRBD1 from the table was never checked on the DNA. TRBV21-1 is deemed a pseudogene. The CDR3 length is 22 residues. The CDR3 DNA follows: TGTGCCAGCAGCCCACGGGACAGCAGGCCCGACGGCCAACAAATCGGCTCCTACGAGCAGTACTTC. Its protein is CASSPRDSRPDGQQIGSYEQYF.

The rearrangement uses TRBV19 and TRBJ1-6, with 7 bases identical to TRBD1. The CDR3 runs 14 residues. V gave up 6 bases and J gave up 7 bases; unmatched junction bases: 6. Germline V CDR1 and CDR2: LNHDA, SQIVND (reference sequence). The CDR3 spells CASRTGTKNSPLHF. DNA for the CDR3: TGTGCCAGTAGGACAGGGACTAAGAATTCACCCCTCCACTTT.

The V and J genes are TRBV4-1 and TRBJ2-5, with D unclear. Germline CDR1 MGHRA, CDR2 YSYEKL. The CDR3 is 14 residues long. Trimming removed 1 base at V and 5 bases at J, with 11 bases between. The CDR3 is CASSQGLVGETQYF. In DNA, the CDR3 is TGCGCCAGCAGCCAAGGACTGGTTGGGGAGACCCAGTACTTC.

The chain's CDR3 is CASSPDRGSNTEAFF. DNA of the CDR3: TGTGCCAGCAGCCCGGACAGGGGATCGAACACTGAAGCTTTCTTT. The rearrangement joins TRBV7-9 to TRBJ1-1; TRBD1 matches at 9 bases. Germline V gene sequence: CDR1 SEHNR, CDR2 FQNEAQ (reference sequence). CDR3 size: 15 residues. The V segment lost 5 bases and the J segment 1 base; nucleotides outside the gene matches: 5.

This sequence joins TRBV27 and TRBJ2-7, with TRBD1 as a possible D gene (6 bases). This CDR3 is built from 16 residues. With 5 bases removed from V and 0 bases from J, the gap between germline ends came to 17 bases. Germline loops: CDR1 MNHEY, CDR2 SMNVEV (reference sequence). CDR3 protein: CASSPKDRTLSYEQYF. For the CDR3, the DNA is TGTGCCAGCAGTCCAAAAGACAGGACGCTCTCCTACGAGCAGTACTTC.

The rearrangement links TRBV6-5 to TRBJ1-1; D perhaps matches TRBD1 (5 bases). The CDR3 covers 13 residues. Germline V gene data show CDR1 as MNHEY and CDR2 as SVGAGI. The V end was cut by 5 bases, the J end by 2 bases, with 9 bases between. The CDR3 coding sequence is TGTGCCAGCAGTCCCACAGGAAACACTGAAGCTTTCTTT. This sequence encodes CASSPTGNTEAFF.

This chain links TRBV19 with TRBJ1-3; 8 positions agree with TRBD1. This CDR3 spans 17 amino acids. Germline CDR1 is LNHDA and CDR2 is SQIVND (reference sequence). The trim removed 3 bases at V and 0 bases at J, leaving 7 bases unmatched. The chain's CDR3 is CASSIPGQVLSGNTIYF. CDR3 nucleotide sequence: TGTGCCAGTAGTATCCCGGGACAGGTCCTCTCTGGAAACACCATATATTTT.

This CDR3 reads CASSVDGGGTEAFF. The CDR3 DNA reads TGTGCCAGCAGCGTAGACGGGGGGGGCACTGAAGCTTTCTTT. This chain connects TRBV9 to TRBJ1-1, with D perhaps TRBD1 (5 bases). V shed 0 bases and J shed 4 bases, with 10 bases lying between them. Germline CDR1 reads SGDLS; CDR2 reads YYNGEE. The CDR3 totals 14 residues.

The gene calls are TRBV5-1 and TRBJ1-1; D is perhaps TRBD1 (6 bases). This CDR3 contains 15 residues. The V end lost 0 bases, the J end lost 3 bases, and 12 bases lay between the germline ends. Germline lookup yields CDR1 SGHRS and CDR2 YFSETQ. In nucleotides, the CDR3 is TGCGCCAGCAGCTTGGATCGGAGGGGGGACACTGAAGCTTTCTTT. Residues: CASSLDRRGDTEAFF. The whole variable domain, remainder taken from reference TRBV5-1 and TRBJ1-1, is KAGVTQTPRYLIKTRGQQVTLSCSPISGHRSVSWYQQTPGQGLQFLFEYFSETQRNKGNFPGRFSGRQFSNSRSEMNVSTLELGDSALYLCASSLDRRGDTEAFFGQGTRLTVV.

The sample holds a few counts of this clone. This chain connects TRBV6-5 to TRBJ2-7, with 8 positions matching TRBD1. This CDR3 has 15 amino acids. Losses at the gene ends were 6 bases for V and 3 bases for J; bases not matched to a gene: 10. Germline V gene sequence: CDR1 MNHEY, CDR2 SVGAGI. DNA of the CDR3: TGTGCCAGCAGCCGACCGGGACAGGCGATCTACGAGCAGTACTTC. It yields the protein CASSRPGQAIYEQYF.

In this sample, this clone turned up once. The rearrangement uses TRBV5-1 and TRBJ2-3, with a weak D call TRBD1 (6 bases). V dropped 0 bases and J dropped 5 bases, with 10 bases sitting between them. The germline CDR1 and CDR2 sequences are SGHRS and YFSETQ. The CDR3 totals 14 residues. CDR3 region: CASSLGGGLDTQYF. The CDR3, as DNA: TGCGCCAGCAGCTTGGGTGGGGGCTTAGATACGCAGTATTTT.

CDR3 loop: CASGRGGVGEQFF. The DNA for the CDR3 is TGTGCCAGCGGCCGTGGGGGGGTTGGTGAGCAGTTCTTC. The V gene is TRBV7-9, the J gene TRBJ2-1; 7 positions match TRBD2. There are 13 residues in the CDR3. J lost 9 bases, V lost 8 bases, and 10 bases had no gene match. CDR1 is SEHNR, CDR2 FQNEAQ, per germline (reference sequence).

The chain couples TRBV5-1 to TRBJ1-1; D remains ambiguous. V dropped 0 bases and J dropped 3 bases, with 9 bases sitting between them. This CDR3 spans 14 amino acids. Germline V CDR1 and CDR2: SGHRS, YFSETQ. CDR3 DNA sequence: TGCGCCAGCAGCTTGGCCTTTACAGACACTGAAGCTTTCTTT. Amino acid sequence: CASSLAFTDTEAFF. The variable domain in full, completed from reference TRBV5-1 and TRBJ1-1, reads KAGVTQTPRYLIKTRGQQVTLSCSPISGHRSVSWYQQTPGQGLQFLFEYFSETQRNKGNFPGRFSGRQFSNSRSEMNVSTLELGDSALYLCASSLAFTDTEAFFGQGTRLTVV.

This rearrangement joins TRBV6-1 to TRBJ2-5, with TRBD2 matching 11 bases. Per the germline V gene, CDR1 is MNHNS and CDR2 is SASEGT. J was trimmed by 4 bases and V by 2 bases; bases with no gene match: 12. The CDR3 extends over 18 amino acids. CDR3 sequence: CASSEQISGGAVGETQYF. The CDR3 coding sequence is TGTGCCAGCAGTGAACAGATTAGCGGGGGGGCCGTGGGAGAGACCCAGTACTTC.

The chain has TRBV6-5 and TRBJ2-1, with D possibly being TRBD1 (5 bases). Deletions cut 6 bases from V and 8 bases from J, with 14 bases between. The CDR3 is 13 residues long. The germline gives CDR1 MNHEY, CDR2 SVGAGI. CDR3: CASRRTGNHEQFF. The CDR3 DNA is TGTGCCAGCAGACGAACAGGTAACCATGAGCAGTTCTTC.

The chain joins TRBV5-8 to TRBJ1-1, with TRBD1 as a possible D gene (6 bases). The germline gives CDR1 SGHTS, CDR2 YDEGEE. Trimming took off 2 bases at V and 0 bases at J, with 23 bases between the two ends. The CDR3 totals 19 residues. This CDR3 is CASSLLRGPGRAMNTEAFF. In DNA form, the CDR3 reads TGTGCCAGCAGCTTACTTCGGGGGCCGGGACGCGCCATGAACACTGAAGCTTTCTTT. Full variable domain (remainder filled in from reference TRBV5-8 and TRBJ1-1): EAGVTQSPTHLIKTRGQQATLRCSPISGHTSVYWYQQALGLGLQFLLWYDEGEERNRGNFPPRFSGRQFPNYSSELNVNALELEDSALYLCASSLLRGPGRAMNTEAFFGQGTRLTVV.

The J gene is TRBJ1-1, the V gene TRBV7-8; 9 bases match TRBD1. Germline V gene sequence: CDR1 SGHVS, CDR2 FQNEAQ. The CDR3 contains 16 residues. Trimming took 3 bases from V and 1 from J; bases not matched to a gene: 6. The CDR3 DNA is TGTGCCAGCAGCTTTGGGGGACAGGGTACGAACACTGAAGCTTTCTTT. This codes for CASSFGGQGTNTEAFF.

J is TRBJ2-7 and V is TRBV4-3; the D is unclear. This CDR3 spans 15 amino acids. Germline CDR1 reads LGHNA; CDR2 reads YSLEER. Trimming removed 0 bases from V and 0 bases from J, with 9 bases in between. The CDR3 DNA sequence: TGCGCCAGCAGCCAAGAGTACATGAGCTCCTACGAGCAGTACTTC. Protein sequence: CASSQEYMSSYEQYF.